This section outlines one TCR beta chain sequence together with its context. Its antigen is still unknown. Here immunoSEQ multiplex PCR was the method, and the copy in TCRdb shows in-frame clones only, minus some. The table shows about 2.4 million clones, with 93% occurring only once. The data derive from a study of shared clonotypes between healthy human individuals. Study overall: For every donor, three CD4 naive, three CD4 memory, two CD8 naive and one CD8 memory plates were used. The study, taken as a whole, reports: It was expected that sequencing depth would affect clonotype sharing among donors. Naive subsets typically showed greater estimated richness than memory subsets.

There are 15 residues in the CDR3. The germline V and J ends were trimmed by 6 bases and 6 bases, with 21 bases remaining between them. Germline loops: CDR1 MDHEN, CDR2 SYDVKM. Negatively enriched CD4+ T cells were divided by CD45RA into naive and memory. The sequence was collected from a man aged 18-30 years in good health. Some clones in this sample may be carry-over from other donors' samples. The V call is TRBV28, the J call TRBJ2-7; D may correspond to TRBD1 or TRBD2 (6 bases each). The sequencing sample was made of naive CD4+ T cells from PBMCs. Subset reported: CD45RA+ positively selected. The CDR3 bases are TGTGCCAGCAGCCTAGGGGGGTCCGCTCCTACCGAGCAGTACTTC. It specifies CASSLGGSAPTEQYF.